These 8 T cell receptor beta chains share one sample of origin, sequenced in a study of T-cell memory formation after mild COVID-19. A single record per CDR3 protein comes from TCRdb applying MiXCR to the 5' RACE reads. This sample has about 340,000 distinct CDR3 sequences, with about 21% found just once. Sequenced sample: PBMCs or a T cell subset sorted from them (not recorded which). The receptor source for this set is an adult woman who had mild COVID-19 (a few samples of this study predate the infection). Cell type and time point are not known.

This chain uses TRBV2 with TRBJ2-3, with TRBD1 identical over 9 bases. Germline values: CDR1 SNHLY, CDR2 FYNNEI. CDR3 size: 15 residues. The V and J ends lost 3 bases and 6 bases, in that order; junction bases with no gene match: 7. The CDR3 sequence is CASSDRDRAGDTQYF. CDR3 in DNA: TGTGCCAGCAGTGACCGGGACAGGGCGGGCGATACGCAGTATTTT.

This clonotype occurred a few times. The chain uses TRBV7-2 and TRBJ2-7; the match to TRBD2 covers 9 bases. After removal of 5 bases from V and 5 bases from J, the junction contained 10 bases not matched to a gene. CDR1 and CDR2 from the germline V gene are SGHTA and FQGNSA. This CDR3 contains 15 residues. The CDR3 sequence: CASSRIAGVIHEQYF. CDR3 nucleotides: TGTGCCAGCAGCCGAATAGCGGGAGTCATCCACGAGCAGTACTTC.

On this clonotype itself: An end of the junction differs from the germline gene, which may be a read error. The chain carries TRBV7-8 and TRBJ2-2; 9 bases are a match to TRBD1. CDR3 size: 16 residues. The germline CDR1 and CDR2 sequences are SGHVS and FQNEAQ. The CDR3: CVSSSWDRVKGGELFF. The CDR3 bases are TGTGTCAGCAGCTCCTGGGACAGGGTCAAGGGCGGGGAGCTGTTTTTT.

This clonotype was picked up one time. Mismatch with germline at one junction end may stem from a read error. This rearrangement joins TRBV12-3 or TRBV12-4 to TRBJ2-7; the D gene could be TRBD1 or TRBD2 (5 bases each). The CDR3 is 13 amino acids. The CDR3 nucleotides are TGTTCCAGCAGACGGGACGTCGCCTACGAGCAGTACTTC. Translation gives CSSRRDVAYEQYF.

The CDR3 DNA is TGTGCCAGCAGCCCGGACAGGGGCCGTTCCGGCGAGCAGTACTTC. Translated, it gives CASSPDRGRSGEQYF. The rearrangement joins TRBV5-5 to TRBJ2-7; TRBD1 aligns across 9 bases. Germline-derived CDR1 and CDR2 are SGHKS and YYEKEE (reference sequence). This CDR3 has 15 residues. V lost 4 bases, J lost 6 bases, and 11 bases stayed unmatched.

The chain joins TRBV20-1 to TRBJ2-1; 10 bases are shared with TRBD1. The CDR3 has 15 amino acids. Losses at the gene ends were 1 base for V and 8 bases for J; bases not matched to a gene: 8. The germline V gene encodes CDR1 DFQATT and CDR2 SNEGSKA (reference sequence). CDR3 loop: CSARGWDRGEDEQFF. DNA for the CDR3: TGCAGTGCTAGAGGTTGGGACAGGGGCGAGGATGAGCAGTTCTTC.

There are a few counts of this clonotype. The J gene is TRBJ2-1, the V gene TRBV12-3 or TRBV12-4, with D uncertain. The CDR3 consists of 14 residues. Trimming cost V 3 bases and J 8 bases, with 14 bases left between them. CDR3 residues: CASSFGGSHDEQFF. In DNA form, the CDR3 reads TGTGCCAGCAGTTTCGGTGGCTCCCACGATGAGCAGTTCTTC.

The chain recombines TRBV6-6 with TRBJ1-2; perhaps TRBD1 as D (5 bases). The germline V gene encodes CDR1 MNHNY and CDR2 SVGAGI (reference sequence). V gave up 6 bases and J gave up 6 bases, with 14 bases separating them. The CDR3 is 13 amino acids. The CDR3 sequence is CASRWQGGNGYTF. CDR3 DNA sequence: TGTGCCAGCAGGTGGCAGGGAGGCAATGGCTACACCTTC.